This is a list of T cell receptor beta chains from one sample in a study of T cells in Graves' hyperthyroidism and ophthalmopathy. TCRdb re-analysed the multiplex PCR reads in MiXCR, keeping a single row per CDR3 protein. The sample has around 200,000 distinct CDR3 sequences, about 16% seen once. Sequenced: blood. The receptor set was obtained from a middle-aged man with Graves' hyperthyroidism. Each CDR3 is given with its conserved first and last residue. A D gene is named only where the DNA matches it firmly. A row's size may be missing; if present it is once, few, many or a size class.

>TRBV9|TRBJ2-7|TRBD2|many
TGTGCCAGCAGCCCTACCCGGACTAGTTCCCACGAGCAGTACTTC
CASSPTRTSSHEQYF
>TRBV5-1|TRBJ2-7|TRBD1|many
TGCGCCAGCAGCTTGCACGGTCCCGGGACAGTAACCTACGAGCAGTACTTC
CASSLHGPGTVTYEQYF
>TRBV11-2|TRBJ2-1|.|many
TGTGCCAGCAGCCCCGGGACCGGGCTTGAGCAGTTCTTC
CASSPGTGLEQFF
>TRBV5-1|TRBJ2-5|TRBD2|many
TGCGCCAGCAGCCAAGGACTAGCGGGGTTCCAAGAGACCCAGTACTTC
CASSQGLAGFQETQYF
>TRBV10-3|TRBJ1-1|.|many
TGTGCCACTCAGGAGGCAGGGATAACTGAAGCTTTCTTT
CATQEAGITEAFF
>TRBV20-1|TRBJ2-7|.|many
TGCAGTGCTAGAGAGAACAATGCCTACGAGCAGTACTTC
CSARENNAYEQYF
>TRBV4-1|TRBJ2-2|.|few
TGCGCCAGCAGCCAAGATACGGGGAGGATGAACACCGGGGAGCTGTTTTTT
CASSQDTGRMNTGELFF
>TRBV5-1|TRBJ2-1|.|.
TGCGCCAGCAGCCCGGCGTTGGGGTACAATGAGCAGTTCTTC
CASSPALGYNEQFF
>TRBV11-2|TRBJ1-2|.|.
TGTGCCAGCAGTCCGTTGGCAATGAACTATGGCTACACCTTC
CASSPLAMNYGYTF
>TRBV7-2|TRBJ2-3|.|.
TGTGCCAGCAGCTCCACGGGTACGGGAGATACGCAGTATTTT
CASSSTGTGDTQYF
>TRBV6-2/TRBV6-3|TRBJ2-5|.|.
TGTGCCAGCAGTTACTCGTGGCGGGGAGAGACCCAGTACTTC
CASSYSWRGETQYF
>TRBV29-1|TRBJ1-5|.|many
TGCAGCGTTGTGGTGCCGGGGGGAGGGAATCAGCCCCAGCATTTT
CSVVVPGGGNQPQHF
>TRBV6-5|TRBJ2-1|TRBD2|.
TGTGCCAGCAGTTACTCCCCCTGGACTAGCGCCAAGGGCTCCTACAATGAGCAGTTCTTC
CASSYSPWTSAKGSYNEQFF
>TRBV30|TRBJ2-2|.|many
TGTGCCTGGAGCCCCAGGTCTGGTGGGGAGCTGTTTTTT
CAWSPRSGGELFF
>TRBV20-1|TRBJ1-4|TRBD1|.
TGCAGTTCTCCCGGGACAGGGAATGAAAAACTGTTTTTT
CSSPGTGNEKLFF
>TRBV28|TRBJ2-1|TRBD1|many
TGTGCCAGCAGTGCCACGGGGACAGGGGTGAATGAGCAGTTCTTC
CASSATGTGVNEQFF
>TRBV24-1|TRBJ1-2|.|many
TGTGCCACCAGTGATTTGCATGGATCCTATGGCTACACCTTC
CATSDLHGSYGYTF
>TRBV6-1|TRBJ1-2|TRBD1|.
TGTGCCAGCAGCGGCAGTGTACAGGGGATGAGGGGCTACACCTTC
CASSGSVQGMRGYTF
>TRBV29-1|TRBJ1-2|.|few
TGCAGCGTTGTCGGGCTCCCCCGCGGCTATGGCTACACCTTC
CSVVGLPRGYGYTF
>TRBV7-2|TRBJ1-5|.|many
TGTGCCAGCAGCTTGGAACCTTATAGCAATCAGCCCCAGCATTTT
CASSLEPYSNQPQHF
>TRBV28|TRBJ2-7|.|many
TGTGCCAGCTCGGACCTATACGAGCAGTACTTC
CASSDLYEQYF
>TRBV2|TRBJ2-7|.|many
TGTGCCAGCAGAGCAGGGCGGGGCCAAAGCTCCTACGAGCAGTACTTC
CASRAGRGQSSYEQYF
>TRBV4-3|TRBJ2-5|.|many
TGCGCCAGCAGCCCTAACCCCGGGGGACCCAAAGAGACCCAGTACTTC
CASSPNPGGPKETQYF
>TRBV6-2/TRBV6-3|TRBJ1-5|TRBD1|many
TGTGCCAGCAGTTACTGGACAGGGGGATCTCAGCCCCAGCATTTT
CASSYWTGGSQPQHF
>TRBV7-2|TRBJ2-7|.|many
TGTGCCAGCAGCTTAGCGGGGGGCTCCGACCAGCAGTACTTC
CASSLAGGSDQQYF
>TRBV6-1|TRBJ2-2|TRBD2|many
TGTGCCAGCAGTTCCACCCTTGGACTAGCGGGGGGCAACACCGGGGAGCTGTTTTTT
CASSSTLGLAGGNTGELFF
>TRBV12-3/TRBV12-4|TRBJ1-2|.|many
TGTGCCAGCAGTTTATTCCGCAGCTATGGCTACACCTTC
CASSLFRSYGYTF
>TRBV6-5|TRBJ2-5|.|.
TGTGCCAGCAGTTACAGGTGGACATATCAAGAGACCCAGTACTTC
CASSYRWTYQETQYF
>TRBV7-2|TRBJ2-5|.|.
TGTGCCAGCAGCTTACGACGGAGGGGAGAGACCCAGTACTTC
CASSLRRRGETQYF
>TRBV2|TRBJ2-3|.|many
TGTGCCAGCAACACCGCGGGGGCGGTAGATACGCAGTATTTT
CASNTAGAVDTQYF
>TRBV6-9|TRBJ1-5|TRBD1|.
TGTGCCAGCAGTTACGACCCCAGACAGGGTTTTGAGAATCAGCCCCAGCATTTT
CASSYDPRQGFENQPQHF
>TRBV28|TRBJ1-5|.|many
TGTGCCAGCAGTTTAGGGAGGGGGACTCAGCCCCAGCATTTT
CASSLGRGTQPQHF
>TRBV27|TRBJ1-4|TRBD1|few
TGTGCCAGCAGTTTAGGAGCAGGGGGGAAACTGTTTTTT
CASSLGAGGKLFF
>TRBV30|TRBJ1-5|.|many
TGTGCCTGGAGCCAAACGGGGGGCGGTCAGCCCCAGCATTTT
CAWSQTGGGQPQHF
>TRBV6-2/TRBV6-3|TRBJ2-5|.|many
TGTGCCAGCATAAGCGGCGGTAGACAAGAGACCCAGTACTTC
CASISGGRQETQYF
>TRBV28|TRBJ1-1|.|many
TGTGCCAGCAGTCCCGTTGGCATGAACACTGAAGCTTTCTTT
CASSPVGMNTEAFF
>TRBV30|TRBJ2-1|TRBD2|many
TGTGCCTGGAGTGTCCCAAGCGGGGGGCTGCATGAGCAGTTCTTC
CAWSVPSGGLHEQFF
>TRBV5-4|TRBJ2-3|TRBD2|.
TGTGCCAGCAGCTTGGATAGCGGGGGTAGCACAGATACGCAGTATTTT
CASSLDSGGSTDTQYF
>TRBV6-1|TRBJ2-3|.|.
TGTGCCAGCAGTGACCGCCGCACGAAGGCAGATACGCAGTATTTT
CASSDRRTKADTQYF
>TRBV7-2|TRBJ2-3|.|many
TGTGCCAGCAGCTTGAGGAGCGGAACCCGGGATACGCAGTATTTT
CASSLRSGTRDTQYF
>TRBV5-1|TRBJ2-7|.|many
TGCGCCAGCAGCTTGGCCTCGGGGATGTCCTACGAGCAGTACTTC
CASSLASGMSYEQYF
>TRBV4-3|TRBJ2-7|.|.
TGCGCCAGCAGCCAAGGGACAACTTTATCCTACGAGCAGTACTTC
CASSQGTTLSYEQYF
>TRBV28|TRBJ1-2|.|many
TGTGCCAGCAGAACCACAGGGAACTATGGCTACACCTTC
CASRTTGNYGYTF
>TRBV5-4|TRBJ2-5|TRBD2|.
TGTGCCAGCAGCAGCGGGACAGCGGGGGGGAAACAAGAGACCCAGTACTTC
CASSSGTAGGKQETQYF
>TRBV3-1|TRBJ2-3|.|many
TGTGCCAGCAGCCAAGATCTAACGGCGGCAGATACGCAGTATTTT
CASSQDLTAADTQYF
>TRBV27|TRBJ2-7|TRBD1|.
TGTGCCAGCAGTGTATTCCGCGGACAGGGCTACGAGCAGTACTTC
CASSVFRGQGYEQYF
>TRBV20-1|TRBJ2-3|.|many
TGCAGTGCTAGAGATTACAGGGACGCGGCAGATACGCAGTATTTT
CSARDYRDAADTQYF
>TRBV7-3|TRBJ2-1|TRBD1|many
TGTGCCAGCAGCCGGACAGGGGGCCTAGATGAGCAGTTCTTC
CASSRTGGLDEQFF
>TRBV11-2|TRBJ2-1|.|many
TGTGCCAGCAGCTCGACATTACTCACCGGGACGGGAAGGGACAATGAGCAGTTCTTC
CASSSTLLTGTGRDNEQFF
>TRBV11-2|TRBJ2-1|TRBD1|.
TGTGCCAGCAGCAAGGACAGGGGAGTCGGTGAGCAGTTCTTC
CASSKDRGVGEQFF
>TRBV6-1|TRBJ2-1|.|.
TGTGCCAGCAGTCGGGGGGAGGGGGGGAATGAGCAGTTCTTC
CASSRGEGGNEQFF
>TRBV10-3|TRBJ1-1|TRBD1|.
TGTGCCAGCAGTTACTCGAAGTCGACAGGGTATTTTGCTTTCTTT
CASSYSKSTGYFAFF
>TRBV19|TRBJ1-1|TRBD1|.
TGTGCCAGTAGCACGGACAGGGGGGTGGACGCTTTCTTT
CASSTDRGVDAFF